The clone carrying this TCR beta chain came up many times. The antigen is undetermined. This record comes from a study of metastatic and nonmetastatic thyroid tumors. Study results and caveats: As reported, TCR beta diversity in blood and tumor was significantly higher in malignant thyroid tumors than in benign nodules.

Per the authors' pipeline: The study took CDR3 differences across clinicopathological groups and made a distant-metastasis classifier for papillary thyroid cancer from them. TCRdb re-called the PCR reads through MiXCR. The V and J calls were not made by the authors but by TCRdb's processing. This sample has tens of thousands of clones, with less than 20% found just once. The CDR3 has 14 residues. Germline lookup yields CDR1 LNHDA and CDR2 SQIVND (reference sequence). Trimming pared 6 bases from V and 3 bases from J, leaving 14 bases between. No treatment had been given to any patient before thyroid surgery.

This sequence originates from a female donor with papillary thyroid cancer or a benign thyroid nodule (not recorded which). Some clones in this sample may be carry-over from other donors' samples. The material sequenced was blood. The chain has TRBV19 and TRBJ1-2; D perhaps matches TRBD1 (5 bases). The DNA for the CDR3 is TGTGCCAGTAGCCGGGACGCCCTAGACTATGGCTACACCTTC. Translation gives CASSRDALDYGYTF.